This T cell receptor (beta chain) derives from a study of blood T cell repertoires in COVID-19 (dated by TCRdb to about 2020). Looking at the study overall: Samples from collaborators originated in the United States, Italy and Spain and spanned both the acute and convalescent phases of COVID-19. The samples were drawn from two sources: the first 160 participants of the ongoing ImmuneRACE study, and about 1,300 subjects contributed by 6 global collaborators. HLA class I and class II types, where available, came from metadata supplied by the sample provider rather than from assay-based typing. The repertoires were made available in a free public database intended to serve as a resource for research on the immune response to SARS-CoV-2. Subjects who had been exposed to COVID-19, were actively infected with it, or had recovered from it provided the deeply sampled blood TCRbeta repertoires that made up the dataset. The material from the prospective study consisted of cDNA or gDNA derived from T cells, B-cell-depleted T cells, or PBMCs. Sample metadata almost always included a de-identified subject ID, COVID-19 status, age in years and sex. Broader findings and caveats from the paper: How much clinical and demographic metadata was included differed by source and by participant, and the metadata was provided uncurated.

TCRbeta CDR3 regions were amplified from genomic DNA using the immunoSEQ Assay, a bias-controlled multiplex PCR. Turning to the authors' computational methods: The number of nucleated cells in each sample was estimated by amplification of reference gene primers within the assay. To quantify the absolute abundance of each unique TCRbeta CDR3 rearrangement, sequence reads were collapsed and filtered. For each sample, productive Simpson clonality was calculated by taking the square root of Simpson's diversity index across productive rearrangements. TCRdb stores this immuneACCESS table with in-frame sequences only. Part of the clones is absent; in the studies checked, under half of the shortfall reflects unresolved V genes, and no reason is known for the rest. The V and J calls and clone size were taken over from that table, and D and trimming were inferred from the DNA. The sample includes some 300,000 clones, with nearly 90% observed a single time. The biggest ten clones account for around 4.5% of the sample.

Concerning this clone: Its antigen is not yet known. No base qualities exist here, and no much larger clone lies one base off it.

In the prospective study, participants were roughly 18 to 89 years old, resided in approximately 22 geographic areas of the United States, and were enrolled through a virtual design. Cohort assignment in the prospective study relied on participant-reported clinical history from a screening survey and a study questionnaire. In the prospective study, whole blood, serum and a nasopharyngeal or oropharyngeal swab were collected from each participant by mobile phlebotomists. Participants in the prospective study had the option to provide additional blood draws and questionnaires over a roughly two-month period. Before DNA extraction, prospective study blood samples were shipped either frozen or at room temperature. From cysteine to phenylalanine, the CDR3 is 13 amino acids long. Only CDR3 DNA is held: 39 bases, read in frame from base 1. V is trimmed back by 8 bases and J by 4 bases, and the junction contains 7 bases that no gene match accounts for. The germline V gene (reference sequence) gives CDR1 as GTSNPN and CDR2 as SVGIG.

The receptor was isolated from a woman between 18 and 29 years old with acute COVID-19. The chain joins TRBV30 to TRBJ2-7, with 11 bases matching TRBD2. Sequencing was carried out using PBMCs or T cells enriched from blood (not recorded which). CDR3 protein: CAGLLAGGYEQYF. Read as DNA, the sequence is TGTGCCGGATTGTTAGCGGGAGGGTACGAGCAGTACTTC.